The rows below give T cell receptor beta chains drawn from one sample of a study of blood T cell repertoires in COVID-19. TCRdb keeps only in-frame clones here, not all; method: immunoSEQ multiplex PCR. The data hold just over 300,000 clones, with over 75% observed a single time. Sequencing was performed on PBMCs or T cells enriched from blood (not recorded which). The source of these receptors is a man aged 25-45 years who had recovered from COVID-19. Both conserved end residues are part of each CDR3. A D gene is named only where the DNA matches it firmly. Not every row has a clone size; where given, it reads once, few, many or a size class.

abundance: .; d_gene: TRBD1; j_gene: TRBJ2-1; v_gene: TRBV7-9; CDR3aa: CASSLGTGAGNEQFF; CDR3nt: TGTGCCAGCAGCTTAGGGACAGGGGCGGGGAATGAGCAGTTCTTC
abundance: .; d_gene: .; j_gene: TRBJ2-7; v_gene: TRBV27; CDR3aa: CASRSRAYEQYF; CDR3nt: TGTGCCAGCAGGTCCCGGGCCTACGAGCAGTACTTC
abundance: .; d_gene: .; j_gene: TRBJ1-6; v_gene: TRBV9; CDR3aa: CASSEGGQGFNSPLHF; CDR3nt: TGTGCCAGCAGCGAGGGTGGGCAGGGTTTTAATTCACCCCTCCACTTT
abundance: .; d_gene: .; j_gene: TRBJ1-1; v_gene: TRBV30; CDR3aa: CAWGGRQALRF; CDR3nt: TGTGCCTGGGGGGGTAGACAGGCCCTCCGGTTT
abundance: .; d_gene: .; j_gene: TRBJ2-2; v_gene: TRBV3-1/TRBV3-2; CDR3aa: CASSYPSGLNTGELFF; CDR3nt: TGTGCCAGCAGTTACCCGAGCGGATTGAACACCGGGGAGCTGTTTTTT
abundance: .; d_gene: .; j_gene: TRBJ2-2; v_gene: TRBV24-1; CDR3aa: CATSDFGLGGGELFF; CDR3nt: TGTGCCACCAGTGATTTCGGCCTAGGAGGCGGGGAGCTGTTTTTT
abundance: .; d_gene: .; j_gene: TRBJ2-3; v_gene: TRBV27; CDR3aa: CASSLFFPGSGTDTQYF; CDR3nt: TGTGCCAGCAGTTTATTTTTTCCCGGGAGTGGGACAGATACGCAGTATTTT
abundance: .; d_gene: .; j_gene: TRBJ1-4; v_gene: TRBV28; CDR3aa: CASSLIRVGGNEKLFF; CDR3nt: TGTGCCAGCAGTTTAATCCGGGTAGGGGGTAATGAAAAACTGTTTTTT
abundance: .; d_gene: TRBD2; j_gene: TRBJ2-3; v_gene: TRBV5-1; CDR3aa: CASSERGADTQYF; CDR3nt: TGCGCCAGCAGCGAGCGGGGGGCAGATACGCAGTATTTT
abundance: .; d_gene: TRBD2; j_gene: TRBJ2-1; v_gene: TRBV3-1/TRBV3-2; CDR3aa: CASSQRVAGGVLSFDEQFF; CDR3nt: TGTGCCAGCAGCCAAAGGGTAGCGGGGGGCGTCCTTTCTTTCGATGAGCAGTTCTTC
abundance: .; d_gene: TRBD2; j_gene: TRBJ2-3; v_gene: TRBV7-8; CDR3aa: CASSSRLAGITDTQYF; CDR3nt: TGTGCCAGCAGCTCTAGACTAGCGGGGATCACAGATACGCAGTATTTT
abundance: .; d_gene: .; j_gene: TRBJ2-2; v_gene: TRBV5-1; CDR3aa: CASIEGVPDTGELFF; CDR3nt: TGCGCCAGCATCGAAGGGGTCCCCGACACCGGGGAGCTGTTTTTT
abundance: once; d_gene: TRBD2; j_gene: TRBJ2-7; v_gene: TRBV11-2; CDR3aa: CASSLEAGALAGDLYEQYF; CDR3nt: TGTGCCAGCAGCTTAGAAGCAGGGGCGCTAGCGGGGGACCTCTACGAGCAGTACTTC
abundance: .; d_gene: .; j_gene: TRBJ2-2; v_gene: TRBV12-3/TRBV12-4; CDR3aa: CASNLIGNRELFF; CDR3nt: TGTGCCAGCAACTTGATCGGGAACCGGGAGCTGTTTTTT
abundance: .; d_gene: .; j_gene: TRBJ1-4; v_gene: TRBV9; CDR3aa: CASSVGGGVIEKLFF; CDR3nt: TGTGCCAGCAGCGTAGGGGGAGGGGTGATCGAAAAACTGTTTTTT
abundance: .; d_gene: TRBD1; j_gene: TRBJ2-4; v_gene: TRBV6-5; CDR3aa: CASSYGGQGWNIQYF; CDR3nt: TGTGCCAGCAGTTACGGGGGACAGGGTTGGAACATTCAGTACTTC
abundance: .; d_gene: TRBD2; j_gene: TRBJ2-7; v_gene: TRBV6-1; CDR3aa: CASSVPSGSSSYEQYF; CDR3nt: TGTGCCAGCAGTGTCCCTAGCGGGTCGAGCTCCTACGAGCAGTACTTC
abundance: .; d_gene: .; j_gene: TRBJ1-1; v_gene: TRBV6-2/TRBV6-3; CDR3aa: CASSYSGLTSDPGLNTEAFF; CDR3nt: TGTGCCAGCAGTTACTCGGGACTGACGTCGGACCCTGGCCTTAACACTGAAGCTTTCTTT
abundance: few; d_gene: TRBD1; j_gene: TRBJ1-2; v_gene: TRBV4-1; CDR3aa: CASSQVGTGVASGYTF; CDR3nt: TGCGCCAGCAGCCAAGTAGGGACAGGGGTTGCGTCTGGCTACACCTTC
abundance: .; d_gene: .; j_gene: TRBJ1-3; v_gene: TRBV19; CDR3aa: CASSRANTIYF; CDR3nt: TGTGCCAGTAGTCGCGCCAACACCATATATTTT
abundance: .; d_gene: TRBD1; j_gene: TRBJ2-7; v_gene: TRBV30; CDR3aa: CAWSAPGQGRYEQYF; CDR3nt: TGTGCCTGGAGTGCCCCAGGACAGGGCCGCTACGAGCAGTACTTC
abundance: few; d_gene: TRBD2; j_gene: TRBJ2-5; v_gene: TRBV10-1; CDR3aa: CASSRRAGEETQYF; CDR3nt: TGCGCCAGCAGTAGACGTGCGGGGGAAGAGACCCAGTACTTC
abundance: .; d_gene: .; j_gene: TRBJ1-1; v_gene: TRBV19; CDR3aa: CASSMQWSWRTEAFF; CDR3nt: TGTGCCAGTAGTATGCAATGGAGTTGGAGGACTGAAGCTTTCTTT
abundance: .; d_gene: .; j_gene: TRBJ2-5; v_gene: TRBV7-9; CDR3aa: CASSLAAGRETQYF; CDR3nt: TGTGCCAGCAGCTTAGCGGCGGGAAGGGAGACCCAGTACTTC